This TCR beta chain was found in a study of T cells in Graves' hyperthyroidism and ophthalmopathy. In regard to this clonotype: The antigen is undetermined. Just one base apart from a much larger clone, this may be a read error.

Graves' hyperthyroidism was deemed stable absent ophthalmopathy progression within 18 months. Patients aged 18 to 65 had newly diagnosed hyperthyroidism lasting under 2 months. Lactation, pregnancy, other autoimmune disease or uncontrolled infection led to exclusion of patients. Template material for amplifying TCR beta CDR3 regions consisted of RNA transcripts. HTBI primers were the set used in a first-round RT-PCR of the TCR CDR3. TCRdb reanalysed the multiplex PCR reads using MiXCR and keeps one entry per CDR3 protein. The sample lists around 520,000 distinct CDR3 sequences, 11% to 15% occurring once. CDR1 is SGHTA, CDR2 FQGTGA, per germline. The CDR3 contains 17 residues. The study, taken as a whole, reports: Clonotypes that were expanded in thyroid above 0.001 mostly appeared in blood too.

This TCR was sampled from a woman in her forties with Graves' hyperthyroidism. Material for sequencing was blood. The genes are TRBV7-3 and TRBJ2-6, with D perhaps given as TRBD1 or TRBD2 (5 bases each). This CDR3 is CASSSLGRTSGASVLTF. The CDR3 DNA follows: TGTGCCAGCAGCTCCCTGGGACGGACCTCTGGGGCCAGCGTCCTGACTTTC.